A single sample gave rise to the 27 T cell receptor beta chains below, sequenced in a study of identical twins. MiXCR, applied by TCRdb to the 5' RACE reads, yields one record per CDR3 protein. The table records 570,000 or so distinct CDR3 sequences, 9.6% of them present only once. These same records also appear under a second study, on yellow fever vaccine responses in identical twins.

The sample was PBMCs. Source of these receptors: a woman between 18 and 29 years old in good health.

V is TRBV7-2 and J is TRBJ2-3, with 15 nucleotides matching TRBD2. There are 17 residues in the CDR3. Germline lookup yields CDR1 SGHTA and CDR2 FQGNSA. After removal of 5 bases from V and 4 bases from J, the junction contained 7 bases not matched to a gene. CDR3 sequence: CASSRGLAGGRADTQYF. CDR3 DNA sequence: TGTGCCAGCAGCCGGGGACTAGCGGGAGGTAGGGCAGATACGCAGTATTTT.

This clonotype was found a few times. The chain joins TRBV15 to TRBJ2-1; 9 nucleotides line up with TRBD2. Germline lookup yields CDR1 LNHNV and CDR2 YYDKDF (reference sequence). The CDR3 is 16 residues long. Losses at the gene ends were 2 bases for V and 3 bases for J; bases not matched to a gene: 5. The CDR3 sequence is CATSRPSGTDYNEQFF. The CDR3 DNA reads TGTGCCACCAGCAGACCTAGCGGGACGGACTACAATGAGCAGTTCTTC.

This clonotype was counted between two and nine times. The chain carries TRBV12-3 or TRBV12-4 and TRBJ1-6; D gene unclear. The germline V and J ends were trimmed by 3 bases and 5 bases, with 11 bases remaining between them. This CDR3 has 15 amino acids. In DNA form, the CDR3 reads TGTGCCAGCAGTTTTTTAGCAGGAAATAATTCACCCCTCCACTTT. Amino acids: CASSFLAGNNSPLHF.

This clonotype was seen at least ten times. The V and J genes are TRBV20-1 and TRBJ1-5; 7 nucleotides line up with TRBD1. Trimming cost V 7 bases and J 6 bases; bases outside gene matches: 9. Germline V gives CDR1 DFQATT, CDR2 SNEGSKA (reference sequence). The CDR3 is 13 residues long. CDR3 nucleotides: TGCAGTGTCTTGACAGGGAGAGGTCAGCCCCAGCATTTT. Translation: CSVLTGRGQPQHF.

The chain couples TRBV25-1 to TRBJ1-6; a possible D gene is TRBD1 (6 bases). The germline V and J ends were trimmed by 2 bases and 10 bases, with 9 bases remaining between them. Per germline, CDR1 MGHDK and CDR2 SYGVNS. The CDR3 covers 13 residues. CDR3 in amino acids: CASSEPQGSPLHF. The CDR3 coding sequence is TGTGCCAGCAGTGAACCCCAGGGGTCACCCCTCCACTTT.

This clonotype has more than one count but fewer than ten. The rearrangement links TRBV15 to TRBJ2-5; a possible D gene is TRBD1 (6 bases). Trimming removed 3 bases at V and 1 base at J, with 12 bases between. In germline, CDR1 is LNHNV, CDR2 YYDKDF (reference sequence). CDR3 length: 15 residues. The CDR3 region is CATSRTPDSQETQYF. DNA of the CDR3: TGTGCCACCAGCAGGACCCCGGACAGCCAAGAGACCCAGTACTTC. Variable domain in full (rest from reference TRBV15 and TRBJ2-5): DAMVIQNPRYQVTQFGKPVTLSCSQTLNHNVMYWYQQKSSQAPKLLFHYYDKDFNNEADTPDNFQSRRPNTSFCFLDIRSPGLGDTAMYLCATSRTPDSQETQYFGPGTRLLVL.

This clonotype was seen only a few times. The chain is built from TRBV11-2 and TRBJ2-5; 7 nucleotides agree with TRBD1. CDR1 and CDR2 (germline): SGHAT, FQNNGV. CDR3 length: 15 residues. V shed 0 bases, J shed 2 bases, and the junction held 3 bases outside the gene matches. In DNA form, the CDR3 reads TGTGCCAGCAGCTTAGACTGGGACAGACAAGAGACCCAGTACTTC. Protein sequence: CASSLDWDRQETQYF.

This clonotype appeared many times. The rearrangement links TRBV4-3 to TRBJ2-1, with TRBD1 identical over 7 bases. Losses at the gene ends were 0 bases for V and 5 bases for J; bases not matched to a gene: 4. CDR1 and CDR2 from the germline V gene are LGHNA and YSLEER. The CDR3 extends over 15 amino acids. CDR3 coding DNA: TGCGCCAGCAGCCAAGACCGGGACAGAGACAATGAGCAGTTCTTC. Translation: CASSQDRDRDNEQFF.

This clonotype was seen a few times. CDR3 region: CATSDLLREETQYF. The DNA of the CDR3 is TGTGCCACCAGTGATTTGCTCAGGGAAGAGACCCAGTACTTC. The chain carries TRBV24-1 and TRBJ2-5, with a possible D match to TRBD1 (5 bases). This CDR3 region has 14 residues. The V and J ends lost 0 bases and 3 bases respectively, with 7 bases between them. The germline CDR1 and CDR2 sequences are KGHDR and SFDVKD.

This clonotype was seen at least ten times. The rearrangement uses TRBV20-1 and TRBJ1-1; D possibly corresponds to TRBD1 (6 bases). This CDR3 region has 12 residues. Trimming removed 6 bases at V and 1 base at J, with 9 bases between. Germline V gene sequence: CDR1 DFQATT, CDR2 SNEGSKA (reference sequence). The CDR3 sequence: CSAWTANTEAFF. CDR3 sequence (DNA): TGCAGTGCGTGGACAGCGAACACTGAAGCTTTCTTT.

In this sample, this clonotype turned up a few times. The chain joins TRBV29-1 to TRBJ1-2, with D tentatively TRBD1 (6 bases). The CDR3 contains 13 residues. Germline V lookup: CDR1 SQVTM, CDR2 ANQGSEA. V was shortened by 4 bases and J by 4 bases, with 13 bases between the two germline ends. The DNA for the CDR3 is TGCAGCGTTGGACAGGATCGGGTCTATGGCTACACCTTC. Its translation: CSVGQDRVYGYTF.

This clonotype was detected ten times or more. The chain combines TRBV20-1 with TRBJ2-7; 11 nucleotides line up with TRBD2. V was pared by 1 base and J by 0 bases, with 5 bases of the junction left unmatched. Germline CDR1 reads DFQATT; CDR2 reads SNEGSKA (reference sequence). The CDR3 runs 16 residues. DNA for the CDR3: TGCAGTGCTAGAGTAGGACTAGCGGGTCCCTCCTACGAGCAGTACTTC. Its protein product is CSARVGLAGPSYEQYF.

This clonotype was counted many times. J is TRBJ2-3 and V is TRBV5-1, with 11 bases matching TRBD2. Germline V gene lookup returns CDR1 SGHRS and CDR2 YFSETQ. The junction had 5 bases not matched to a gene; V was cut back by 3 bases and J by 2 bases. This CDR3 region has 16 residues. CDR3 in amino acids: CASSYGTSGSTDTQYF. CDR3 nucleotide sequence: TGCGCCAGCAGCTATGGGACTAGCGGCTCCACAGATACGCAGTATTTT.

This clonotype has only a few counts. J is TRBJ2-7 and V is TRBV7-9, with D perhaps TRBD1 (6 bases). In germline, CDR1 is SEHNR, CDR2 FQNEAQ (reference sequence). V gave up 5 bases and J gave up 4 bases, with 12 bases separating them. This CDR3 comprises 13 residues. The CDR3 loop reads CASSPWTEYEQYF. The CDR3 region has the DNA TGTGCCAGCAGCCCATGGACAGAGTACGAGCAGTACTTC. Drawing the rest from reference TRBV7-9 and TRBJ2-7, the complete variable domain is DTGVSQNPRHKITKRGQNVTFRCDPISEHNRLYWYRQTLGQGPEFLTYFQNEAQLEKSRLLSDRFSAERPKGSFSTLEIQRTEQGDSAMYLCASSPWTEYEQYFGPGTRLTVT.

This clonotype was observed a handful of times. V is TRBV4-2 and J is TRBJ1-1, with D tentatively TRBD1 (5 bases). CDR3 length equals 17 residues. V dropped 0 bases and J dropped 0 bases, with 14 bases sitting between them. Germline V gives CDR1 LGHNA, CDR2 YNFKEQ. The CDR3 bases are TGTGCCAGCAGCCAAGATCCTAGGGAGGGGCTGAACACTGAAGCTTTCTTT. As protein: CASSQDPREGLNTEAFF.

V gene TRBV4-2 combines with J gene TRBJ2-7; possibly TRBD2 for D (5 bases). Germline V gene lookup returns CDR1 LGHNA and CDR2 YNFKEQ. CDR3 length equals 14 residues. V lost 0 bases and J 11 bases, leaving 17 bases between the germline ends. The CDR3 DNA reads as TGTGCCAGCAGCCAAGAGTGGAAGGAGGAGCGTAAGTACTTC. This sequence encodes CASSQEWKEERKYF.

The V and J genes are TRBV20-1 and TRBJ1-5, with 9 bases matching TRBD1. V shed 1 base and J 7 bases; nucleotides not matched to a gene: 8. Germline loops: CDR1 DFQATT, CDR2 SNEGSKA (reference sequence). The CDR3 sequence is 15 residues long. The DNA of the CDR3 is TGCAGTGCTAGAGGGGACAGGGACCTCTGGCAGCCCCAGCATTTT. It specifies CSARGDRDLWQPQHF.

This chain connects TRBV3-1 to TRBJ2-1; no reliable D call. The CDR3 has 17 amino acids. V was pared by 0 bases and J by 0 bases, with 12 bases between. CDR1 is LGHDT, CDR2 YNNKEL, per germline (reference sequence). CDR3 nucleotide sequence: TGTGCCAGCAGCCAAGATCTGACACCGAGCTCCTACAATGAGCAGTTCTTC. It codes for CASSQDLTPSSYNEQFF.

V and J are TRBV7-3 and TRBJ2-3, with D perhaps given as TRBD1 or TRBD2 (5 bases each). Germline V gene data show CDR1 as SGHTA and CDR2 as FQGTGA. V gave up 4 bases and J gave up 2 bases, with 13 bases separating them. The CDR3 is made up of 15 amino acids. CDR3 protein: CASSYNPGTTDTQYF. The DNA for the CDR3 is TGTGCCAGCAGCTATAACCCCGGGACCACAGATACGCAGTATTTT.

This clonotype was counted between two and nine times. The chain has TRBV30 and TRBJ2-1, with TRBD2 matching over 11 bases. Losses at the gene ends were 1 base for V and 3 bases for J; bases not matched to a gene: 5. The germline CDR1 and CDR2 sequences are GTSNPN and SVGIG (reference sequence). CDR3 length equals 16 residues. CDR3 in amino acids: CAWSGLAGGLYNEQFF. The CDR3, as DNA: TGTGCCTGGAGTGGTCTAGCGGGGGGCCTCTACAATGAGCAGTTCTTC.

V and J are TRBV23-1 and TRBJ2-7; possible D gene TRBD1, 6 bases. TRBV23-1 is identified as an open reading frame with a role that is uncertain. V was cut by 10 bases and J by 9 bases, with 25 bases left in between. CDR3 length equals 14 residues. CDR3 nucleotides: TGCGCCATCGGAAAAATCAGGGGTCCTGGGGGGCAGTACTTC. It encodes CAIGKIRGPGGQYF.

The genes are TRBV27 and TRBJ1-5; D may be TRBD1 (5 bases). Germline V CDR1 and CDR2: MNHEY, SMNVEV (reference sequence). V was cut by 5 bases and J by 6 bases, with 14 bases left in between. The CDR3 contains 14 residues. The CDR3 loop is CASSPEQGGQPQHF. CDR3 DNA sequence: TGTGCCAGCAGTCCGGAGCAGGGTGGTCAGCCCCAGCATTTT.

This clonotype was recorded at least ten times. The rearrangement links TRBV20-1 to TRBJ2-3; D not resolved. The CDR3 runs to 11 residues. Germline V gives CDR1 DFQATT, CDR2 SNEGSKA (reference sequence). V shed 3 bases and J shed 3 bases, with 4 bases lying between them. CDR3 coding DNA: TGCAGTGCTAGCAGAACAGATACGCAGTATTTT. Translation: CSASRTDTQYF.

This clonotype was recorded many times. The genes are TRBV7-9 and TRBJ1-5, with no clear D. V lost 2 bases to trimming and J lost 0 bases, with 8 bases between them. This CDR3 spans 15 amino acids. The germline V gene encodes CDR1 SEHNR and CDR2 FQNEAQ (reference sequence). CDR3 in amino acids: CASSLSADSNQPQHF. The CDR3 region has the DNA TGTGCCAGCAGCTTATCCGCCGATAGCAATCAGCCCCAGCATTTT.

This clonotype was seen repeatedly, ten times or more. The V gene is TRBV12-3 or TRBV12-4, the J gene TRBJ2-1, with 7 bases that match TRBD2. The CDR3 runs 14 residues. V trimming: 4 bases; J trimming: 7 bases; junction bases outside the gene matches: 7. The CDR3 DNA is TGTGCCAGCAGTTACAGCGGGATGGAGAATGAGCAGTTCTTC. This gives the protein CASSYSGMENEQFF.

This clonotype has a count of ten or more. V is TRBV5-1 and J is TRBJ2-1; 14 bases fit TRBD2. Germline loops: CDR1 SGHRS, CDR2 YFSETQ. V trimming: 3 bases; J trimming: 8 bases; junction bases outside the gene matches: 7. This CDR3 region has 16 residues. The CDR3 reads CASSSGLAGDRDEQFF. CDR3 nucleotide sequence: TGCGCCAGCAGCTCGGGACTAGCGGGAGATAGGGATGAGCAGTTCTTC.

The rearrangement links TRBV7-9 to TRBJ2-1; TRBD2 matches at 12 bases. The V and J ends lost 3 bases and 8 bases, in that order; junction bases with no gene match: 11. Germline V CDR1 and CDR2: SEHNR, FQNEAQ (reference sequence). The CDR3 consists of 17 residues. The CDR3 loop reads CASSFRKGLAGNYEQFF. CDR3 bases: TGTGCCAGCAGCTTCCGAAAAGGACTAGCGGGAAACTATGAGCAGTTCTTC.